Following are 6 T cell receptor beta chains from one sample sequenced in a study of blood T cell repertoires in COVID-19. Using immunoSEQ multiplex PCR, the repertoire was profiled, and TCRdb retains in-frame clones only, with some absent. This table has roughly 670,000 clones, 90% appearing once. The sample consisted of peripheral blood. The receptors shown here come from a woman younger than 30 with acute or convalescent COVID-19.

The rearrangement links TRBV2 to TRBJ2-7; D is unresolved. CDR1 and CDR2 (germline): SNHLY, FYNNEI. The CDR3 spans 12 residues. V was cut by 2 bases and J by 7 bases, with 9 bases left in between. The CDR3 bases are TGTGCCAGCAGTGAAATCCTTGAGGAGCAGTACTTC. This codes for CASSEILEEQYF.

V gene TRBV28 combines with J gene TRBJ1-2; D unclear. Deletions cut 2 bases from V and 1 base from J, with 5 bases between. The CDR3 totals 13 residues. Germline V lookup: CDR1 MDHEN, CDR2 SYDVKM. The CDR3 coding sequence is TGTGCCAGCAGTTTAAACATTAACTATGGCTACACCTTC. This encodes CASSLNINYGYTF.

V gene TRBV7-2 combines with J gene TRBJ2-7; 7 bases agree with TRBD1. Germline V gene data show CDR1 as SGHTA and CDR2 as FQGNSA. Trimming cost V 5 bases and J 1 base; bases outside gene matches: 5. The CDR3 totals 14 residues. The CDR3 reads CASSEQGTSYEQYF. The CDR3 nucleotides read TGTGCCAGCAGCGAACAGGGGACGTCCTACGAGCAGTACTTC. The full variable domain, rest sourced from reference TRBV7-2 and TRBJ2-7, is GAGVSQSPSNKVTEKGKDVELRCDPISGHTALYWYRQSLGQGLEFLIYFQGNSAPDKSGLPSDRFSAERTGGSVSTLTIQRTQQEDSAVYLCASSEQGTSYEQYFGPGTRLTVT.

The chain uses TRBV7-2 and TRBJ2-4; 8 positions agree with TRBD1. Germline CDR1 SGHTA, CDR2 FQGNSA. Trimming took 5 bases from V and 1 from J; bases not matched to a gene: 7. CDR3 length equals 16 residues. The CDR3 is CASSKDRVKAKNIQYF. CDR3 sequence (DNA): TGTGCCAGCAGCAAGGACAGGGTGAAGGCCAAAAACATTCAGTACTTC.

The V gene is TRBV5-6, the J gene TRBJ1-1; TRBD1 matches at 10 bases. CDR1 is SGHDT, CDR2 YYEEEE, per germline. J gave up 4 bases and V 3 bases, and 9 bases lay outside the gene matches. The CDR3 has 16 amino acids. The DNA of the CDR3 is TGTGCCAGCAGCTCCCGGAGGGGACAGGGGTTCACTGAAGCTTTCTTT. Translated, it gives CASSSRRGQGFTEAFF.

The V and J genes are TRBV27 and TRBJ2-7; D remains ambiguous. CDR1 is MNHEY, CDR2 SMNVEV, per germline (reference sequence). The CDR3 runs to 10 residues. With 9 bases removed from V and 1 base from J, the gap between germline ends came to 4 bases. The CDR3 DNA reads TGTGCCAGTCCGTCCTACGAGCAGTACTTC. Its protein product is CASPSYEQYF.